This entry lists 24 T cell receptor beta chains sequenced from one sample in a study of blood T cell repertoires in COVID-19. Only in-frame clones appear in the TCRdb table, and some are missing; sequencing was by immunoSEQ multiplex PCR. Counted here are roughly 190,000 clones, about 88% occurring once; the ten biggest clones make up around 25%. The material sequenced was PBMCs or T cells enriched from blood (not recorded which). Receptor source: a woman aged 35 to 49 in a cohort exposed to, infected with or recovered from COVID-19 (not recorded which).

J is TRBJ1-4 and V is TRBV25-1; the D gene is possibly TRBD1 (5 bases). CDR1 MGHDK and CDR2 SYGVNS come from the germline V gene. The CDR3 has 12 residues. Deletions cut 7 bases from V and 10 bases from J, with 13 bases between. The CDR3 DNA is TGTGCCAGCACCGCGCAGGGCGGAAAACTGTTTTTT. Translating gives CASTAQGGKLFF.

The chain carries TRBV28 and TRBJ1-1; 9 bases match TRBD1. J lost 1 base, V lost 5 bases, and 5 bases had no gene match. CDR1 is MDHEN and CDR2 is SYDVKM in the germline V gene. This CDR3 region has 15 residues. CDR3 in DNA: TGTGCCAGCAGTGTAACAGGGGGCCCGAACACTGAAGCTTTCTTT. Protein: CASSVTGGPNTEAFF.

The V and J genes are TRBV19 and TRBJ1-5, with D possibly matching TRBD1 (5 bases). Per the germline V gene, CDR1 is LNHDA and CDR2 is SQIVND (reference sequence). This CDR3 contains 15 residues. Trimming removed 1 base from V and 2 bases from J, with 9 bases in between. In nucleotides, the CDR3 is TGTGCCAGTAGTATAGTTCTGGGGCGCAATCAGCCCCAGCATTTT. Its translation: CASSIVLGRNQPQHF.

The V call is TRBV5-6, the J call TRBJ2-2, with TRBD1 matching 7 bases. There are 15 residues in the CDR3. Germline CDR1 and CDR2: SGHDT and YYEEEE. The V segment lost 0 bases and the J segment 6 bases; nucleotides outside the gene matches: 5. CDR3 region: CASSLGRTGAGELFF. As DNA, the CDR3 is TGTGCCAGCAGCTTGGGCCGGACAGGTGCCGGGGAGCTGTTTTTT.

The chain is built from TRBV10-2 and TRBJ1-1, with 7 bases matching TRBD1. Germline loops: CDR1 WSHSY, CDR2 SAAADI. V was clipped by 5 bases and J by 4 bases; unmatched bases: 7. The length of the CDR3 is 14 residues. CDR3 DNA: TGCGCCAGCAGTCAGGGACAGAGAGCCACTGAAGCTTTCTTT. It specifies CASSQGQRATEAFF.

The chain links TRBV19 to TRBJ1-4; no clear D. The CDR3 spans 15 residues. V was shortened by 1 base and J by 0 bases, with 6 bases between the two germline ends. CDR1 is LNHDA, CDR2 SQIVND, per germline (reference sequence). This CDR3 is CASSIGASTNEKLFF. In DNA, the CDR3 is TGTGCCAGTAGTATAGGGGCTTCAACTAATGAAAAACTGTTTTTT.

The chain couples TRBV5-1 to TRBJ1-1; 8 bases are a match to TRBD1. The CDR3 has 14 residues. Germline-derived CDR1 and CDR2 are SGHRS and YFSETQ. V lost 4 bases, J lost 1 base, and 3 bases stayed unmatched. CDR3 sequence: CASSRDRRNTEAFF. The CDR3 DNA sequence: TGCGCCAGCAGCCGGGACAGGAGGAACACTGAAGCTTTCTTT.

This clone was detected many times. The rearrangement links TRBV6-1 to TRBJ1-1; D is unresolved. The CDR3 consists of 14 residues. V lost 1 base, J lost 8 bases, and 14 bases lay in between. Germline assignment: CDR1 MNHNS and CDR2 SASEGT. The CDR3 coding sequence is TGTGCCAGCAGTGAAGAAATGATAGCGTCGGAAGCTTTCTTT. As protein: CASSEEMIASEAFF.

The chain couples TRBV11-2 to TRBJ2-4; D possibly corresponds to TRBD1 (6 bases). CDR1 and CDR2 from the germline V gene are SGHAT and FQNNGV. Trimming pared 5 bases from V and 7 bases from J, leaving 18 bases between. The CDR3 has 15 residues. CDR3: CASSPTTGMWNIQYF. CDR3 bases: TGTGCCAGCAGCCCGACTACAGGGATGTGGAACATTCAGTACTTC.

This chain uses TRBV3-1 (or the pseudogene TRBV3-2) with TRBJ2-2, with D possibly matching TRBD2 (5 bases). V lost 2 bases and J 4 bases, leaving 14 bases between the germline ends. Germline-derived CDR1 and CDR2 are LGHDT and YNNKEL (reference sequence). The CDR3 totals 16 residues. The CDR3: CASSQYEWLATGELFF. The CDR3 nucleotides read TGTGCCAGCAGCCAATACGAATGGCTAGCCACCGGGGAGCTGTTTTTT.

The chain links TRBV27 to TRBJ1-1; 9 bases map to TRBD1. The CDR3 consists of 15 residues. The germline gives CDR1 MNHEY, CDR2 SMNVEV (reference sequence). V lost 0 bases and J lost 4; bases outside the gene matches: 3. The CDR3 protein is CASSLSGTGITEAFF. The CDR3 region has the DNA TGTGCCAGCAGTTTATCCGGGACAGGGATCACTGAAGCTTTCTTT.

This sequence joins TRBV30 and TRBJ1-1; D remains ambiguous. There are 14 residues in the CDR3. CDR1 and CDR2 from the germline V gene are GTSNPN and SVGIG (reference sequence). The ends were cut back, 0 bases at V and 0 bases at J, with 8 bases in the middle. CDR3 nucleotides: TGTGCCTGGAGTGTGGAGTCGATGAACACTGAAGCTTTCTTT. This translates into CAWSVESMNTEAFF.

The V gene is TRBV14, the J gene TRBJ2-7; D is ambiguous. The CDR3 is 13 amino acids. Trimming took off 4 bases at V and 3 bases at J, with 10 bases between the two ends. Germline V CDR1 and CDR2: SGHDN, FVKESK. Written as DNA, the CDR3 is TGTGCCAGCAGCCCCCATACAGACTACGAGCAGTACTTC. Translating gives CASSPHTDYEQYF.

This clone was counted only a few times. The chain recombines TRBV30 with TRBJ1-2; maybe TRBD1 (5 bases). The CDR3 extends over 14 amino acids. Trimming cost V 5 bases and J 5 bases, with 18 bases left between them. Germline CDR1 and CDR2: GTSNPN and SVGIG (reference sequence). The DNA of the CDR3 is TGTGCCTGGGCCTTGGAGACAGCTTTTTATGGCTACACCTTC. Translating gives CAWALETAFYGYTF.

The V call is TRBV7-8, the J call TRBJ1-5; no clear D gene. This CDR3 is built from 13 residues. Germline assignment: CDR1 SGHVS and CDR2 FQNEAQ. The V end was cut by 3 bases, the J end by 5 bases, with 8 bases between. CDR3 amino acids: CASSLRPYQPQHF. Written as DNA, the CDR3 is TGTGCCAGCAGCTTGCGCCCCTATCAGCCCCAGCATTTT.

The chain is built from TRBV5-1 and TRBJ2-2; no clear D gene. Germline CDR1 SGHRS, CDR2 YFSETQ. V was clipped by 0 bases and J by 3 bases, with 6 bases between them. CDR3 length: 14 amino acids. The CDR3 is CASSLEHYTGELFF. The CDR3 coding sequence is TGCGCCAGCAGCTTGGAGCACTACACCGGGGAGCTGTTTTTT.

The chain employs TRBV6-5 and TRBJ1-5; 7 nucleotides align to TRBD1. The trim removed 10 bases at V and 6 bases at J, leaving 9 bases unmatched. Looked up from germline, CDR1 is MNHEY and CDR2 is SVGAGI. The CDR3 totals 13 residues. The CDR3 DNA reads TGTGCCACCTCTCAGGGGGGCCGTCAGCCCCAGCATTTT. Translated: CATSQGGRQPQHF.

V gene TRBV20-1 combines with J gene TRBJ2-7; D is unresolved. The CDR3 totals 11 residues. The germline gives CDR1 DFQATT, CDR2 SNEGSKA (reference sequence). Trimming removed 2 bases at V and 6 bases at J, with 8 bases between. CDR3 nucleotides: TGCAGTGCTAGACGTCCCTCCGAGCAGTACTTC. This sequence encodes CSARRPSEQYF.

The gene calls are TRBV19 and TRBJ1-1, with TRBD1 identical over 8 bases. The trim removed 6 bases at V and 4 bases at J, leaving 10 bases unmatched. The CDR3 is 15 residues long. Germline V lookup: CDR1 LNHDA, CDR2 SQIVND (reference sequence). The CDR3 region is CASSLSTGVGTEAFF. The CDR3 DNA reads TGTGCCAGTAGCCTTTCGACAGGGGTGGGCACTGAAGCTTTCTTT.

V usage is TRBV5-1 and J usage is TRBJ1-1; D ambiguous. Between the trimmed V and J ends, which lost 0 bases and 0 bases, there was a span of 3 bases. The CDR3 has 13 amino acids. CDR1 and CDR2 from the germline V gene are SGHRS and YFSETQ. The CDR3 DNA follows: TGCGCCAGCAGCTTGGACTTGAACACTGAAGCTTTCTTT. The encoded protein is CASSLDLNTEAFF.

The chain is built from TRBV30 and TRBJ2-1; 7 bases line up with TRBD2. This CDR3 is built from 11 residues. Germline V gene sequence: CDR1 GTSNPN, CDR2 SVGIG (reference sequence). Trimming cost V 4 bases and J 10 bases; bases outside gene matches: 4. CDR3 bases: TGTGCCTGGACAAAGCGGGACGAGCAGTTCTTC. Encoded protein: CAWTKRDEQFF.

The chain uses TRBV6-2 or TRBV6-3 and TRBJ2-5; possible D gene TRBD2, 6 bases. There are 16 residues in the CDR3. The V end lost 4 bases, the J end lost 2 bases, and 17 bases lay between the germline ends. CDR1 is MNHEY, CDR2 SVGEGT, per germline. The CDR3 here is CASSLILLAGQETQYF. The CDR3 region has the DNA TGTGCCAGCAGTTTGATCCTCCTGGCGGGGCAAGAGACCCAGTACTTC.

The V and J genes are TRBV28 and TRBJ1-3; no definite D call. V dropped 1 base and J dropped 8 bases, with 15 bases sitting between them. CDR3 length: 15 residues. Germline-derived CDR1 and CDR2 are MDHEN and SYDVKM. This CDR3 reads CASSLSTLGVDTIYF. The DNA of the CDR3 is TGTGCCAGCAGTTTATCGACCCTCGGGGTGGACACCATATATTTT.

The chain uses TRBV7-6 and TRBJ2-7; TRBD2 aligns across 12 bases. The CDR3 totals 16 residues. The trim removed 1 base at V and 5 bases at J, leaving 6 bases unmatched. Germline V gene sequence: CDR1 SGHVS, CDR2 FNYEAQ. CDR3 sequence reads: CASSLGLAGGPNEQYF. The CDR3 DNA follows: TGTGCCAGCAGCTTAGGGCTAGCGGGGGGGCCGAACGAGCAGTACTTC.